The source of this T cell receptor beta chain is a study of blood T cells in healthy people across ages. This clonotype turned up a few times. What it binds is not known. Total RNA extracted from each sample amounted to at least 5 micrograms. Using a J-beta primer mix together with a sample-barcoded 5' primer, a second PCR was run for roughly 6 to 11 cycles. All cDNA molecules were each tagged by a template-switch adaptor with 12 random nucleotides. TCRdb recomputed calls from the 5' RACE reads with MiXCR, one row per CDR3 protein. This table has more than 700,000 distinct CDR3 sequences, around half appearing once. Germline V gene sequence: CDR1 SGHRS, CDR2 YFSETQ. The V end lost 3 bases, the J end lost 3 bases, and 13 bases lay between the germline ends. The CDR3 contains 14 residues. Study-wide findings and caveats: One million T cells yielded diversity estimates that were considered underestimates.

The gene calls are TRBV5-1 and TRBJ2-7; D is uncertain. This clonotype was sampled from a man aged 80 or over in good health. Sample: blood. The CDR3 DNA sequence: TGCGCCAGCAGCTCTACCGGTGAGCTCTACGAGCAGTACTTC. It is translated as CASSSTGELYEQYF.